This entry describes one TCR beta chain. Its antigen remains undetermined. Per-base qualities were not stored, and no clone one base away is much larger. These data are taken from a study of blood T cell repertoires in COVID-19 (TCRdb year 2020). A note on the overall study: Samples from collaborators originated in the United States, Italy and Spain and spanned both the acute and convalescent phases of COVID-19. Samples were obtained from the ongoing ImmuneRACE study (first 160 participants) and from 1,254 subjects provided by 6 global collaborators. The repertoires were made available in a free public database intended to serve as a resource for research on the immune response to SARS-CoV-2. Where HLA class I and class II types were available, the types were taken from metadata supplied by the sample provider, not from assay-based typing. Sample metadata almost always included a de-identified subject ID, COVID-19 status, age in years and sex. The prospective study material was composed of cDNA or gDNA derived from T cells, B-cell-depleted T cells, or PBMCs. Subjects who had been exposed to COVID-19, were actively infected with it, or had recovered from it provided the deeply sampled blood TCRbeta repertoires that made up the dataset.

The immunoSEQ Assay, a bias-controlled multiplex PCR, was used to amplify TCRbeta CDR3 regions from genomic DNA. In the authors' own workflow: The number of nucleated cells in each sample was estimated from the amplification of reference gene primers within the assay. Sequence reads were collapsed and filtered to measure the absolute abundance of every unique TCRbeta CDR3 rearrangement. For each sample, productive Simpson clonality was calculated as the square root of Simpson's diversity index over productive rearrangements. The table was pulled from immuneACCESS by TCRdb, which kept in-frame rearrangements only. Such tables lose some clones; where checked, under half of the loss comes from unresolved V genes, and the rest has no known cause. The V and J calls and clone size come from that table; D and trimming were worked out from the DNA. For this sample the table gives roughly 200,000 clones, of which around 83% were detected only once. The ten top clones hold 4% to 5% of the sample.

The study at large found these results: How much clinical and demographic metadata was included differed by source and by participant, and the metadata was provided uncurated.

Each collaborating institution followed its own protocols to collect whole blood in K2EDTA tubes. For TCRbeta analysis, collaborators shipped samples in one of three forms: frozen whole blood, isolated PBMCs, or DNA extracted from either of those sample types. Relative to germline, V is 3 bases shorter and J is 15 bases shorter, with 21 bases between their ends. From the cysteine through the phenylalanine, the CDR3 covers 14 amino acids. Here the CDR3 DNA is all that survives: 42 bases in frame from base 1. CDR1 and CDR2 were assigned from the germline V gene as MDHEN and SYDVKM. This sequence uses TRBV28 and TRBJ2-4, and possibly TRBD2, on 5 matching bases. The specimen sequenced was peripheral blood. The clonotype was recovered from an elderly woman with acute or convalescent COVID-19. The CDR3 protein: CASSFGLRGIGLYF. At the DNA level, the sequence is TGTGCCAGCAGTTTTGGATTACGGGGTATTGGGTTGTACTTC.